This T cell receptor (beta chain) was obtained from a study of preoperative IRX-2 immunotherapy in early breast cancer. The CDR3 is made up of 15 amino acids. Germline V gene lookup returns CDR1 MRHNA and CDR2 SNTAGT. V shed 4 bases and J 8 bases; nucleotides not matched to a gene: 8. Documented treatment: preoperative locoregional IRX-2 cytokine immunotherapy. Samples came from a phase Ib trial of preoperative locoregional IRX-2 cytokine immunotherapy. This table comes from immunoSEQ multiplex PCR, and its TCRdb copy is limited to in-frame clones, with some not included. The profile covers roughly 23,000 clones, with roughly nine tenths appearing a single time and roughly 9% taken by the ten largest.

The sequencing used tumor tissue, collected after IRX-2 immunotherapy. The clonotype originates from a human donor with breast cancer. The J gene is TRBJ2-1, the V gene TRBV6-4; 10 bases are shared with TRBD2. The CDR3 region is CASSGEAGGADEQFF. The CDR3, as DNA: TGTGCCAGCAGTGGGGAAGCGGGGGGGGCGGATGAGCAGTTCTTC.